The rows below give T cell receptor beta chains drawn from one sample of a study of T cell changes during pregnancy in multiple sclerosis. Generated by immunoSEQ multiplex PCR, the TCRdb table keeps only in-frame clones and is missing some. The table includes 85,000 to 100,000 clones, about 92% detected once. This specimen was peripheral blood, taken after pregnancy. The receptors derive from a female donor with multiple sclerosis, enrolled in a pregnancy study. Both conserved end residues are part of each CDR3. The D gene is left open where the match is weak. Size is stated for part of the rows, as once, few or many counts, or as a class when the clone is expanded.

>TRBV19|-|TRBJ1-4|TRBD1
TGTGCCAGCCGGGACAGGGCTCATGAAAAACTGTTTTTT
CASRDRAHEKLFF
>TRBV27|-|TRBJ1-5|-
TGTGCCAGCAGTTCCCTGGGCTGGCCTGGCAATCAGCCCCAGCATTTT
CASSSLGWPGNQPQHF
>TRBV11-2|few|TRBJ1-2|TRBD1
TGTGCCAGCAGCTATCCGGGACAGGGTAACTATGGCTACACCTTC
CASSYPGQGNYGYTF
>TRBV5-1|-|TRBJ1-6|-
TGCGCCAGCAGCTTGAGAACGGTTGGGCAGGGAACTTCACCCCTCCACTTT
CASSLRTVGQGTSPLHF
>TRBV30|-|TRBJ1-2|TRBD1
TGTGCCTGGAGTGGGGAGGACAGGGCTCAGGTTGGCTACACCTTC
CAWSGEDRAQVGYTF
>TRBV18|-|TRBJ2-7|-
TGTGCCAGCTCACCAGCGACAAGCCCCTACGAGCAGTACTTC
CASSPATSPYEQYF
>TRBV29-1|once|TRBJ1-5|-
TGCAGCGTTTCCGCCACGGGGGGCAATCAGCCCCAGCATTTT
CSVSATGGNQPQHF
>TRBV6-1|once|TRBJ1-2|-
TGTGCCAGCAGTGGTTCGTTAGGGGGGGTTGGTAATGGCTACACCTTC
CASSGSLGGVGNGYTF
>TRBV2|-|TRBJ2-2|TRBD2
TGTGCCAGCAGAGGGACTAGCCGGGGCGGGGAGCTGTTTTTT
CASRGTSRGGELFF
>TRBV19|-|TRBJ1-1|-
TGTGCCAGTCGGTACTCTCGCGATTCTGAAGCTTTCTTT
CASRYSRDSEAFF
>TRBV27|-|TRBJ2-7|TRBD2
TGTGCCAGCACCTCTAGCGGGAGGTTGAACGAGCAGTACTTC
CASTSSGRLNEQYF
>TRBV7-2|-|TRBJ2-7|-
TGTGCCAGCGGCAGGGGCCCGGAGCAGTACTTC
CASGRGPEQYF
>TRBV4-2|-|TRBJ1-1|TRBD1
TGTGCCAGCAGCCAAGATCGACAGGGGGCCTCTGAAGCTTTCTTT
CASSQDRQGASEAFF
>TRBV29-1|-|TRBJ1-2|-
TGCAGCGTTGTCCCGAGGCAGGGTAAGATCGACTATGGCTACACCTTC
CSVVPRQGKIDYGYTF
>TRBV7-8|-|TRBJ1-5|TRBD1
TGTGCCAGCAGCTTAGGATGGAGGGGGCGAAGCAATCAGCCCCAGCATTTT
CASSLGWRGRSNQPQHF
>TRBV10-3|-|TRBJ2-7|TRBD2
TGTGCCATCAGTGCCACTAGCGGGACGTACTACGAGCAGTACTTC
CAISATSGTYYEQYF